This T cell receptor (beta chain) was retrieved from a study of T-cell reconstitution after alpha-beta-depleted transplantation in children. Whole-study findings and limits: Diversity of TCRbeta at day 60 was high in some patients, arising from surviving recipient T cells and thymic progenitors. About two months after transplant, alpha-beta T cells reportedly came from several hundred expanded graft clones. T-cell numbers and diversity one year post-transplant derived largely from freshly generated T cells.

Unique molecular identifiers were used in preparing the TCRbeta library. MiXCR, run by TCRdb on the PCR reads, gives a single entry per CDR3 protein. This table holds 500,000 to 600,000 distinct CDR3 sequences, 25% to 30% found once. Germline loops: CDR1 SEHNR, CDR2 FQNEAQ (reference sequence). This CDR3 region has 16 residues. V trimming: 8 bases; J trimming: 2 bases; junction bases outside the gene matches: 11. The table lists this clonotype with a few counts. Its antigen is not known. This sequence originates from a boy younger than two with Wiskott-Aldrich syndrome, due to receive a stem cell transplant. The chain carries TRBV7-9 and TRBJ2-1; TRBD2 agrees at 8 bases. The material was PBMCs, obtained before TCRalphabeta/CD19-depleted stem cell transplant. This chain's CDR3 is CASGPGGPRAYNEQFF. In DNA form, the CDR3 reads TGTGCCAGCGGTCCGGGAGGGCCCCGGGCCTACAATGAGCAGTTCTTC. Together with reference TRBV7-9 and TRBJ2-1, the CDR3 gives the full variable domain: DTGVSQNPRHKITKRGQNVTFRCDPISEHNRLYWYRQTLGQGPEFLTYFQNEAQLEKSRLLSDRFSAERPKGSFSTLEIQRTEQGDSAMYLCASGPGGPRAYNEQFFGPGTRLTVL.